The count of the clone carrying this T cell receptor (beta chain) is one. This entry belongs to a study of blood T cell repertoires in COVID-19. Background on the study: T cells, B-cell-depleted T cells, or PBMCs provided the cDNA or gDNA that served as material.

In the original processing: Researchers report that nucleated cell counts were estimated from reference gene primer amplification. Clones were sequenced by immunoSEQ multiplex PCR, and TCRdb holds only the in-frame ones, with some missing. From that table come the V and J calls and clone size; the DNA was used to work out D and trimming. The data contain some 130,000 clones, approximately 90% of them seen just once; the ten biggest clones take up about 9.3%. Sequencing was done on a sample of peripheral blood. The clonotype originates from a man aged 50 or older with acute or convalescent COVID-19.

CDR3 region: CASSPGQLHTDTQYF. The CDR3 DNA is TGTGCCAGCTCACCCGGACAGCTACACACAGATACGCAGTATTTT. V gene TRBV18 combines with J gene TRBJ2-3, with D possibly matching TRBD1 (6 bases). CDR3 length: 15 amino acids. CDR1 is KGHSH and CDR2 is LQKENI in the germline V gene. Deletions cut 3 bases from V and 2 bases from J, with 12 bases between.